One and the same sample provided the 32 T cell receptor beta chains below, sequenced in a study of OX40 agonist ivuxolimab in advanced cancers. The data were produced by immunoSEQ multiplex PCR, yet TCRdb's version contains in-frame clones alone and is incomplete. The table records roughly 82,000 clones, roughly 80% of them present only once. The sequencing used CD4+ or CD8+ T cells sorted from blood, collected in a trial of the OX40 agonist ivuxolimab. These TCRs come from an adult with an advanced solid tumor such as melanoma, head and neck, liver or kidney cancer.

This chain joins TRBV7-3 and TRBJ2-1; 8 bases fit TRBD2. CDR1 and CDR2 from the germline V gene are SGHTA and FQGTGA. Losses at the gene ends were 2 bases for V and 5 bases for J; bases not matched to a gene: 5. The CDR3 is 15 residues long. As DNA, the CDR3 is TGTGCCAGCAGCTTATTCGGGGGGGCCGACAATGAGCAGTTCTTC. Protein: CASSLFGGADNEQFF.

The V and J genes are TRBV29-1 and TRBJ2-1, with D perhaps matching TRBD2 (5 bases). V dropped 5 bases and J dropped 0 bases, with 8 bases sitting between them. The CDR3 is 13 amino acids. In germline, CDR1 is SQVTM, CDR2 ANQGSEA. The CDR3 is CSVRRSSYNEQFF. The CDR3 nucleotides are TGCAGCGTTAGGAGGAGCTCCTACAATGAGCAGTTCTTC.

CDR3 nucleotide sequence: TGTGCCAGCTCACCTGACACCCGAGGAACTGAAGCTTTCTTT. This codes for CASSPDTRGTEAFF. V and J are TRBV18 and TRBJ1-1, with D unclear. This CDR3 is 14 amino acids long. Germline CDR1 is KGHSH and CDR2 is LQKENI. The V and J ends lost 3 bases and 5 bases respectively, with 13 bases between them.

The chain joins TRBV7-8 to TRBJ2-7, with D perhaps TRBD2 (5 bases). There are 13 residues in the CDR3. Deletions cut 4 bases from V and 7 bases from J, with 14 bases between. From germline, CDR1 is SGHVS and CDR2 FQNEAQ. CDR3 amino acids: CASSSENRGEQYF. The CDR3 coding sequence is TGTGCCAGCAGCTCTGAAAATCGGGGAGAGCAGTACTTC.

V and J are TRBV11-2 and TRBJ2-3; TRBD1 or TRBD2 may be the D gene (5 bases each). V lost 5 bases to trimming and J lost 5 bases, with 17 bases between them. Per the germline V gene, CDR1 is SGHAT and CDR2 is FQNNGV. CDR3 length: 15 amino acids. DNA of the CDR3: TGTGCCAGCAGCCCAAACCCGGGACGAGTAGATACGCAGTATTTT. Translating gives CASSPNPGRVDTQYF.

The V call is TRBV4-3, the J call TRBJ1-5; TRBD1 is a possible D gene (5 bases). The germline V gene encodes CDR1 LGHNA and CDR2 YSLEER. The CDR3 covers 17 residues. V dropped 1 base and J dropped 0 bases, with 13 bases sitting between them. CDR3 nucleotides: TGCGCCAGCAGCCAAGTGGGGCAGGCCTATAGCAATCAGCCCCAGCATTTT. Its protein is CASSQVGQAYSNQPQHF.

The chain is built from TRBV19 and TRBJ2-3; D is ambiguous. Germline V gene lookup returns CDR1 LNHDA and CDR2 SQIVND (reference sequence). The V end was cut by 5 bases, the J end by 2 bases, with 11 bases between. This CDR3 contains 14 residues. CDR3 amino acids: CASSGFHNTDTQYF. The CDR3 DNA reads TGTGCCAGTAGTGGGTTCCACAACACAGATACGCAGTATTTT.

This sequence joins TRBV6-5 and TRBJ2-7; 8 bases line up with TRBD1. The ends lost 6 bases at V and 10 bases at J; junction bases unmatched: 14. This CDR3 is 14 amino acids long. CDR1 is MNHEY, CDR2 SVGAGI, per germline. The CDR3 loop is CASRGTGRAGEQYF. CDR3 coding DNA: TGTGCCAGCAGAGGGACAGGTCGAGCAGGGGAACAGTACTTC.

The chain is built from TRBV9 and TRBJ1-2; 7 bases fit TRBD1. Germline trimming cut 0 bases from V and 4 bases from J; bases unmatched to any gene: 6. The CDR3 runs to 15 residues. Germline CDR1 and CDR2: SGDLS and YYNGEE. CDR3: CASSVGQWDSYGYTF. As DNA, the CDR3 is TGTGCCAGCAGCGTAGGACAGTGGGACAGCTATGGCTACACCTTC.

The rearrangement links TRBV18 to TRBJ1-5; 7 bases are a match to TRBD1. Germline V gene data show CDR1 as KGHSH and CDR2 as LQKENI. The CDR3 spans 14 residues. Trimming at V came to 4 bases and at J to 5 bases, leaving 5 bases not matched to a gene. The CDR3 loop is CASSLGTADQPQHF. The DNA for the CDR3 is TGTGCCAGCTCACTCGGGACAGCAGATCAGCCCCAGCATTTT.

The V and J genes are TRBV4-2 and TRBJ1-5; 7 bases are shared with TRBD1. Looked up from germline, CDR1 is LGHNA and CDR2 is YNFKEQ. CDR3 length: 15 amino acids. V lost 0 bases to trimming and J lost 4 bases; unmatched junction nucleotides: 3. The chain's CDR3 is CASSQETGFNQPQHF. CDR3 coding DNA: TGTGCCAGCAGCCAAGAGACAGGGTTTAATCAGCCCCAGCATTTT.

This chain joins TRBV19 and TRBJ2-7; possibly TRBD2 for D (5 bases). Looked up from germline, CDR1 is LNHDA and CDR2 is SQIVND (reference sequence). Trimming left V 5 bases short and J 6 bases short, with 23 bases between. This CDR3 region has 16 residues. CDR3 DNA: TGTGCCAGTAGTTTGGACCGAGCAGGCGCGCGGGCCGAGCAGTACTTC. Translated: CASSLDRAGARAEQYF.

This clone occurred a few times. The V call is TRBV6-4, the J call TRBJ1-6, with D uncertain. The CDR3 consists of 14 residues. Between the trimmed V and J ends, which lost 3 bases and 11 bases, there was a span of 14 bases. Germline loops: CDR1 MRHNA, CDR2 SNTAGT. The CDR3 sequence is CASSESSAGTPLHF. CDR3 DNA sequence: TGTGCCAGCAGTGAGTCGAGCGCGGGGACACCCCTCCACTTT.

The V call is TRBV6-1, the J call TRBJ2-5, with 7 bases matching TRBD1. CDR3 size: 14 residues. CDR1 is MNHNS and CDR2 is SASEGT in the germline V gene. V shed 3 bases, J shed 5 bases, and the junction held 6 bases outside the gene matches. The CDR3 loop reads CASSETWGQETQYF. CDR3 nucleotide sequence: TGTGCCAGCAGTGAGACTTGGGGACAGGAGACCCAGTACTTC.

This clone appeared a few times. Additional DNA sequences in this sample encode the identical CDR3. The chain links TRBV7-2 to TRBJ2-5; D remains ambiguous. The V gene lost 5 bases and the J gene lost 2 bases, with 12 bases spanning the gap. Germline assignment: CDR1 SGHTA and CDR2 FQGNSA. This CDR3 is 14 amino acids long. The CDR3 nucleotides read TGTGCCAGCAGCCCCCCTGGGGAACAAGAGACCCAGTACTTC. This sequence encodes CASSPPGEQETQYF.

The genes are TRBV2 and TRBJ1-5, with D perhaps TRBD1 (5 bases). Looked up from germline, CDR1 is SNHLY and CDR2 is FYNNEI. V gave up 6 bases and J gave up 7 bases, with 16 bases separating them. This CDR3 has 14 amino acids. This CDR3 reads CASSLSGGPQPQHF. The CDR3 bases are TGTGCCAGCAGCCTCTCGGGGGGACCGCAGCCCCAGCATTTT.

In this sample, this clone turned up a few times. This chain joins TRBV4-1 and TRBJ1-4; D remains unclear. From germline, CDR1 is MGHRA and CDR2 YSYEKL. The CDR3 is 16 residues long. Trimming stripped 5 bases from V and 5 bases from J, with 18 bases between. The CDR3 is CASSFGIGQTNEKLFF. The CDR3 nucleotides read TGCGCCAGCAGCTTCGGGATAGGGCAGACGAATGAAAAACTGTTTTTT.

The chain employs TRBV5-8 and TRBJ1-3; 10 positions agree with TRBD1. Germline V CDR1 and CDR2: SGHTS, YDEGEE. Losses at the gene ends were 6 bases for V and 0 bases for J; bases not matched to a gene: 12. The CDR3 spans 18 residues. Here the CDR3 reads CASNRGQGVTRSGNTIYF. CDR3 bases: TGTGCCAGCAACCGAGGACAGGGGGTGACACGCTCTGGAAACACCATATATTTT.

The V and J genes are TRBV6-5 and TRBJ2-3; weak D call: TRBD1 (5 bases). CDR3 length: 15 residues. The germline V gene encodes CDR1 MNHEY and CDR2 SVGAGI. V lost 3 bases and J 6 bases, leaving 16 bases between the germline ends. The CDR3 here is CASSYFSQGVDTQYF. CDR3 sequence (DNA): TGTGCCAGCAGTTATTTCAGCCAAGGGGTCGATACGCAGTATTTT.

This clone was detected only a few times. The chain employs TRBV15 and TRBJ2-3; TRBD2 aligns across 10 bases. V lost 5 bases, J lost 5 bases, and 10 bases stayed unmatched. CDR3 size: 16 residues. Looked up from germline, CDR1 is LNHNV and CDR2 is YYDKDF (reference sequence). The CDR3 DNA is TGTGCCACCAGCCTCCCTGGTACTAGCGGGGTAGATACGCAGTATTTT. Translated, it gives CATSLPGTSGVDTQYF.

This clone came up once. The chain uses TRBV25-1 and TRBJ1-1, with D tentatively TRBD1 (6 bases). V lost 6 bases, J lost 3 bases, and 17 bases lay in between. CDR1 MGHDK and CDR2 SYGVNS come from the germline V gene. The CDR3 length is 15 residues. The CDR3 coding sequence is TGTGCCAGCAGCCCACTGGGGGAGGGGGACACTGAAGCTTTCTTT. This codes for CASSPLGEGDTEAFF.

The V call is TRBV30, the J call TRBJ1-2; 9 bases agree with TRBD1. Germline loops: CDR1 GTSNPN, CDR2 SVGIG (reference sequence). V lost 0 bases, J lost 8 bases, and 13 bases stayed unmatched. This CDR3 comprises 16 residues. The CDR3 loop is CAWSVLLTGGGFGYTF. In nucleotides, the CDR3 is TGTGCCTGGAGTGTACTCCTCACAGGGGGCGGTTTCGGCTACACCTTC. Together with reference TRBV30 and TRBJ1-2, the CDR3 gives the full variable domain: SQTIHQWPATLVQPVGSPLSLECTVEGTSNPNLYWYRQAAGRGLQLLFYSVGIGQISSEVPQNLSASRPQDRQFILSSKKLLLSDSGFYLCAWSVLLTGGGFGYTFGSGTRLTVV.

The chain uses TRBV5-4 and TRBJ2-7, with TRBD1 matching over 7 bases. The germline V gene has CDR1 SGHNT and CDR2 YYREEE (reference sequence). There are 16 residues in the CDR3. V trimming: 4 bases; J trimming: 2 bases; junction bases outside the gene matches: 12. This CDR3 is CASSKGADGQTYEQYF. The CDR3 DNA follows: TGTGCCAGCAGCAAGGGGGCGGACGGCCAGACCTACGAGCAGTACTTC.

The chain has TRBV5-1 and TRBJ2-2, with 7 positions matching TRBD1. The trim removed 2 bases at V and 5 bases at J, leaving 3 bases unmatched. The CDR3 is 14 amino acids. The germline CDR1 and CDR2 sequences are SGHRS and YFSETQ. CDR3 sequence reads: CASSLGQATGELFF. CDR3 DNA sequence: TGCGCCAGCAGCTTAGGACAGGCGACCGGGGAGCTGTTTTTT.

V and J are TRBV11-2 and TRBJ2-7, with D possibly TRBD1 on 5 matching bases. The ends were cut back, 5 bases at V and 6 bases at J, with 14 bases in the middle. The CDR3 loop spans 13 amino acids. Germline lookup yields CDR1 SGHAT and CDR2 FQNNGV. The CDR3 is CASSDSPLGEQYF. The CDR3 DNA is TGTGCCAGCAGCGACAGTCCACTCGGCGAGCAGTACTTC. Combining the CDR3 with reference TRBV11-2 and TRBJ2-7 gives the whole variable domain EAGVAQSPRYKIIEKRQSVAFWCNPISGHATLYWYQQILGQGPKLLIQFQNNGVVDDSQLPKDRFSAERLKGVDSTLKIQPAKLEDSAVYLCASSDSPLGEQYFGPGTRLTVT.

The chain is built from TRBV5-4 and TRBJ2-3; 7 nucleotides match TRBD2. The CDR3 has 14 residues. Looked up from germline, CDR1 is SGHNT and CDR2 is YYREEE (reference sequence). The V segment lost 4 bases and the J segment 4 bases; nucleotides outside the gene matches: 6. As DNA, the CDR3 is TGTGCCAGCAGCCCCGGCGGGGGTTCAGATACGCAGTATTTT. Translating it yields CASSPGGGSDTQYF.

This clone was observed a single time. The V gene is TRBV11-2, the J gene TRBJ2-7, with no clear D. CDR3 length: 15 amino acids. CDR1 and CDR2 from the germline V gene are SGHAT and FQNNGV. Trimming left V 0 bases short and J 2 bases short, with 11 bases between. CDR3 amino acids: CASSLEVGITYEQYF. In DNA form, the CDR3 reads TGTGCCAGCAGCTTAGAGGTAGGGATCACCTACGAGCAGTACTTC.

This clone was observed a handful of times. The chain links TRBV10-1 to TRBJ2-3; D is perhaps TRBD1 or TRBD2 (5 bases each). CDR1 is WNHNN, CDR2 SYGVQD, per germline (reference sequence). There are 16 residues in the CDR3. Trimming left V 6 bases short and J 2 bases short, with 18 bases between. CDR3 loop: CASSYRDPFTTDTQYF. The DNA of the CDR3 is TGCGCCAGCAGCTACCGGGACCCCTTCACCACAGATACGCAGTATTTT.

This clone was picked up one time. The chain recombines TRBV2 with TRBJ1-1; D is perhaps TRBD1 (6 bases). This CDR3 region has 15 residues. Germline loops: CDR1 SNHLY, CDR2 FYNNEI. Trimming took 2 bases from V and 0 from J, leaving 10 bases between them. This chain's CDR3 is CASSEQGLLNTEAFF. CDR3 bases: TGTGCCAGCAGTGAACAGGGGCTCTTGAACACTGAAGCTTTCTTT.

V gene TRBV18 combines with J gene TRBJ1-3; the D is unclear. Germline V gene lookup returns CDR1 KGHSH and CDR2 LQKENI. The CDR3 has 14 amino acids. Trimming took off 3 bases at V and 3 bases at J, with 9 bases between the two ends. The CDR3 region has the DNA TGTGCCAGCTCACCTCCGGGGAATGGAAACACCATATATTTT. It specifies CASSPPGNGNTIYF. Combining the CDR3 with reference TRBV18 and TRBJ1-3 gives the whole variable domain NAGVMQNPRHLVRRRGQEARLRCSPMKGHSHVYWYRQLPEEGLKFMVYLQKENIIDESGMPKERFSAEFPKEGPSILRIQQVVRGDSAAYFCASSPPGNGNTIYFGEGSWLTVV.

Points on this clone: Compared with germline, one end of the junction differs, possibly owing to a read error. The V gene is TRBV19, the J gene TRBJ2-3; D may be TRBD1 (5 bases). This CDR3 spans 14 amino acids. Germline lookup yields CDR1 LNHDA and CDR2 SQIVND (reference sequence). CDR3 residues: CASSMWGSTDTQYF. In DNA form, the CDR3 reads TGTGCTAGTAGTATGTGGGGCAGCACAGATACGCAGTATTTT. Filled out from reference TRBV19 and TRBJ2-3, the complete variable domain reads DGGITQSPKYLFRKEGQNVTLSCEQNLNHDAMYWYRQDPGQGLRLIYYSQIVNDFQKGDIAEGYSVSREKKESFPLTVTSAQKNPTAFYLCASSMWGSTDTQYFGPGTRLTVL.

CDR3 residues: CASSAQTGFTGELFF. The CDR3 DNA is TGTGCCAGCAGCGCCCAGACAGGGTTCACCGGGGAGCTGTTTTTT. J is TRBJ2-2 and V is TRBV7-9, with 7 positions matching TRBD1. In germline, CDR1 is SEHNR, CDR2 FQNEAQ (reference sequence). J was trimmed by 4 bases and V by 5 bases; bases with no gene match: 7. The CDR3 consists of 15 residues.